This is a list of T cell receptor beta chains from one sample in a study of shared clonotypes between healthy human individuals. Sequencing was performed with immunoSEQ multiplex PCR; in TCRdb, only in-frame clones are kept and a portion is missing. The repertoire includes around 720,000 clones, roughly 73% of them detected once, and under 2% sits in the top ten. The sequenced material came from memory CD4+ T cells sorted from blood. Every receptor here comes from a woman in her 30s in good health. Both conserved end residues are trimmed from each CDR3. Each record gives: V gene, CDR3 length, J gene, CDR3 protein.

V: TRBV28
length: 12
J: TRBJ1-5
CDR3: ASSHGHLNQPQH

V: TRBV5-8
length: 10
J: TRBJ2-7
CDR3: ASSLGRYEQY

V: TRBV28
length: 11
J: TRBJ2-7
CDR3: ASKSGQSYEQY

V: TRBV7-9
length: 13
J: TRBJ2-3
CDR3: ASSLGQGGTDTQY

V: TRBV10-3
length: 11
J: TRBJ2-3
CDR3: AINGQNTDTQY

V: TRBV4-2
length: 11
J: TRBJ1-1
CDR3: ASSQDGWAVAF

V: TRBV2
length: 12
J: TRBJ1-5
CDR3: ASDREYSNQPQH

V: TRBV28
length: 13
J: TRBJ2-6
CDR3: ASRSGVSGANVLT

V: TRBV7-9
length: 10
J: TRBJ1-1
CDR3: ASSPLVTEAF

V: TRBV6-5
length: 13
J: TRBJ2-3
CDR3: ASSERDRTTDTQY

V: TRBV5-1
length: 12
J: TRBJ1-2
CDR3: ASSLQAENTGYT

V: TRBV10-1
length: 13
J: TRBJ1-4
CDR3: ASSESTAENEKLF

V: TRBV5-1
length: 14
J: TRBJ1-5
CDR3: ASSLGGASPNQPQH

V: TRBV5-6
length: 10
J: TRBJ1-1
CDR3: ASSLQGAAAF

V: TRBV19
length: 12
J: TRBJ2-1
CDR3: ASSIAGSHNEQF